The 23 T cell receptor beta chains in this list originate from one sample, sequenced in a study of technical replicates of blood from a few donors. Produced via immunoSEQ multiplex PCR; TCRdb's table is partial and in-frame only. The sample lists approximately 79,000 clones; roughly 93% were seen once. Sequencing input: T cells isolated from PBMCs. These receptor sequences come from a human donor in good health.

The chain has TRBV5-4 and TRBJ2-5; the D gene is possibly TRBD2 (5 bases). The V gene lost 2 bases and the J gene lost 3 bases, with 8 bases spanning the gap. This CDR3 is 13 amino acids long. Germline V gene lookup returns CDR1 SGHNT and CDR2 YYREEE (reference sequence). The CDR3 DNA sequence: TGTGCCAGCAGCTTTCCACTAGAAGAGACCCAGTACTTC. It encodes CASSFPLEETQYF. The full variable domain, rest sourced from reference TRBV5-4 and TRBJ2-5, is ETGVTQSPTHLIKTRGQQVTLRCSSQSGHNTVSWYQQALGQGPQFIFQYYREEENGRGNFPPRFSGLQFPNYSSELNVNALELDDSALYLCASSFPLEETQYFGPGTRLLVL.

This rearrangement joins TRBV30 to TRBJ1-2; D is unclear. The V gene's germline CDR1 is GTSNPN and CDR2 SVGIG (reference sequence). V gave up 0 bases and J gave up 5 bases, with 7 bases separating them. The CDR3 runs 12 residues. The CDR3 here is CAWSVREYGYTF. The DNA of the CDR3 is TGTGCCTGGAGTGTACGGGAGTATGGCTACACCTTC. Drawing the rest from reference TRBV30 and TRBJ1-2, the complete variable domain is SQTIHQWPATLVQPVGSPLSLECTVEGTSNPNLYWYRQAAGRGLQLLFYSVGIGQISSEVPQNLSASRPQDRQFILSSKKLLLSDSGFYLCAWSVREYGYTFGSGTRLTVV.

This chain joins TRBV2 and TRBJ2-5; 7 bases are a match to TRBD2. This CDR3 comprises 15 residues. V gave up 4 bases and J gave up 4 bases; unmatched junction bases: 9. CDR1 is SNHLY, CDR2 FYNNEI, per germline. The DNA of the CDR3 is TGTGCCAGCAGTGTCCGTTGGGAGGGCGGAGAGACCCAGTACTTC. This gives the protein CASSVRWEGGETQYF.

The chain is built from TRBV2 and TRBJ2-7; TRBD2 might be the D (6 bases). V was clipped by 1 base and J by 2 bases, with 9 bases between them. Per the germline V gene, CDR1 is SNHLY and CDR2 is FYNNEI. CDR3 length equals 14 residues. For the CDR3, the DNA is TGTGCCAGCAGTGAAGGACGGACTACCTACGAGCAGTACTTC. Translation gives CASSEGRTTYEQYF.

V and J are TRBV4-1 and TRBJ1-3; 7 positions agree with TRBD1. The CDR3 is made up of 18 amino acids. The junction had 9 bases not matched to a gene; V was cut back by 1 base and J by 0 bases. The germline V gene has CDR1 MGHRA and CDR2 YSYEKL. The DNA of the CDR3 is TGCGCCAGCAGCCAAGGTCCACCGAGGGGGCCCTCTGGAAACACCATATATTTT. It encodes CASSQGPPRGPSGNTIYF.

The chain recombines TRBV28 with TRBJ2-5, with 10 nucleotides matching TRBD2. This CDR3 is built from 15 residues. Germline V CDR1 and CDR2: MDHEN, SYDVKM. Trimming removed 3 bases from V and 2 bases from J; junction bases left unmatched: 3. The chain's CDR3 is CASSLRTSGQETQYF. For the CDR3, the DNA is TGTGCCAGCAGTTTGAGGACTAGCGGACAAGAGACCCAGTACTTC.

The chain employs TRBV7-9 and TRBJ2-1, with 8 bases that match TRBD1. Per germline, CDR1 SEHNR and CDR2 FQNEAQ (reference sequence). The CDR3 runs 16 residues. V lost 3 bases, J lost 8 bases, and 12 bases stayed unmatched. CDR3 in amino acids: CASSFSSDREFHEQFF. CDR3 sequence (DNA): TGTGCCAGCAGCTTTTCTTCGGACAGGGAATTTCATGAGCAGTTCTTC.

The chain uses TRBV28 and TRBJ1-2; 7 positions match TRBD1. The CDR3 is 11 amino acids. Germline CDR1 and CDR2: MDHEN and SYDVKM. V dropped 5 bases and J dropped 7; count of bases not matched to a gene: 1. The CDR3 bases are TGTGCCAGCAGTACAGGGGTTGGCTACACCTTC. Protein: CASSTGVGYTF.

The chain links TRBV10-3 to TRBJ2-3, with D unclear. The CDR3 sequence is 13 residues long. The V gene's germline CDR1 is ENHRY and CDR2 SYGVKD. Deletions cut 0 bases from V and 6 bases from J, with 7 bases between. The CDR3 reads CAISESRKDTQYF. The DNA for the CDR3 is TGTGCCATCAGTGAGTCTAGAAAGGATACGCAGTATTTT.

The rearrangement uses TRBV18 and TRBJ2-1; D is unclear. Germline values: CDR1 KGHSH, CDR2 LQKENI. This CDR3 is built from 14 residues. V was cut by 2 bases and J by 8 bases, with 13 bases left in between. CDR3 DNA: TGTGCCAGCTCACCATCGGTCTCTATTGATGAGCAGTTCTTC. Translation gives CASSPSVSIDEQFF.

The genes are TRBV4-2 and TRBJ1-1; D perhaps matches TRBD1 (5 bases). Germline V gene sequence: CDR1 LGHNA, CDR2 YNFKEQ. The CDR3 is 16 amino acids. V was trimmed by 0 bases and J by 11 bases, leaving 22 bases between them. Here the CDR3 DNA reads TGTGCCAGCAGCCAAGATCAATGGGTCCAGGGCCTAATGGCTTTCTTT. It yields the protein CASSQDQWVQGLMAFF.

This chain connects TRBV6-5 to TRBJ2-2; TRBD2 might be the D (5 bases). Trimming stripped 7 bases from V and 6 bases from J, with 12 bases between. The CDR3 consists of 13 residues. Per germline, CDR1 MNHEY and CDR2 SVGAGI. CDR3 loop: CASTKDWAGELFF. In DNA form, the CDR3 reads TGTGCCAGCACAAAGGACTGGGCCGGGGAGCTGTTTTTT.

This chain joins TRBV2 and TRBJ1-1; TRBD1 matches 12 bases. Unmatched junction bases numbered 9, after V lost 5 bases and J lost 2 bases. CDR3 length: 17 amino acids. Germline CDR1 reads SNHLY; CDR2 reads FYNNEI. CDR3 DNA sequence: TGTGCCAGCAGTCAAAGGGGACAGGGGGCCTTTAACACTGAAGCTTTCTTT. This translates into CASSQRGQGAFNTEAFF.

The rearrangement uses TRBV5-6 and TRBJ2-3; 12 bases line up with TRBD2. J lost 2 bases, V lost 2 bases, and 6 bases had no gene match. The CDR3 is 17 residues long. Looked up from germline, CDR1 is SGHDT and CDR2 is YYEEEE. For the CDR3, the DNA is TGTGCCAGCAGCTTTGGGACTAGCGGGTACCACACAGATACGCAGTATTTT. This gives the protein CASSFGTSGYHTDTQYF.

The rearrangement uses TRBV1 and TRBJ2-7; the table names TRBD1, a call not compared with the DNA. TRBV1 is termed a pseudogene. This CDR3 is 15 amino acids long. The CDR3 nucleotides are TGCACCAGCAGCCAAGAGGGCAGGTCCACTCAAGAGCAGTACTTC. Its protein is CTSSQEGRSTQEQYF.

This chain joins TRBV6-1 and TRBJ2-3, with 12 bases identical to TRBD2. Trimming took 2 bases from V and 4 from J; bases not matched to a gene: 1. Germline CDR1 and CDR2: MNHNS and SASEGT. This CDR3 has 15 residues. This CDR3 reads CASSELAGGPDTQYF. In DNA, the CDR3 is TGTGCCAGCAGTGAACTAGCGGGAGGGCCAGATACGCAGTATTTT.

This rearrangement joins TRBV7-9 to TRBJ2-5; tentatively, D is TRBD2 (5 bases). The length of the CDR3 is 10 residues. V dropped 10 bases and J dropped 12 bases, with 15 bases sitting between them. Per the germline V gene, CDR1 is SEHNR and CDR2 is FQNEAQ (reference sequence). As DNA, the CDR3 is TGTGCCACCATTGCAGAGGGAGAGTACTTC. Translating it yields CATIAEGEYF.

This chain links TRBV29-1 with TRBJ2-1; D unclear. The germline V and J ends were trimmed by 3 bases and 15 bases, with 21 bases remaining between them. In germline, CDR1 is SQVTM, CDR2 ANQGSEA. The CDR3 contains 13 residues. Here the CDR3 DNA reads TGCAGCGTTGAGATTGACCAGGAATTGTATTCGTTCTTC. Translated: CSVEIDQELYSFF.

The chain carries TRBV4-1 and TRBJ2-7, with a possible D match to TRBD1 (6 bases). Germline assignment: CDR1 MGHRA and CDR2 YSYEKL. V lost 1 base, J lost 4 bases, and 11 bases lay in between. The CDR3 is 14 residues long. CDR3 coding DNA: TGCGCCAGCAGCCAAGGGACAGTACCTTACGAGCAGTACTTC. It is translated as CASSQGTVPYEQYF.

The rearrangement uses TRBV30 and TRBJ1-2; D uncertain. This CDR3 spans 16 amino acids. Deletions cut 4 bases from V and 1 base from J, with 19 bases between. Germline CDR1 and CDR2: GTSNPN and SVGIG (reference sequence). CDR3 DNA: TGTGCCTGGACTACCGTCGGGAGGACCCGTAACTATGGCTACACCTTC. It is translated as CAWTTVGRTRNYGYTF.

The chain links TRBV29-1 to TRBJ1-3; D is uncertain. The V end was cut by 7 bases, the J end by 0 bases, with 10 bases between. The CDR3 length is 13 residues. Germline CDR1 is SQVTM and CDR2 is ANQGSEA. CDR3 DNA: TGCAGCGCTGCGGTGAGCTCTGGAAACACCATATATTTT. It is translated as CSAAVSSGNTIYF.

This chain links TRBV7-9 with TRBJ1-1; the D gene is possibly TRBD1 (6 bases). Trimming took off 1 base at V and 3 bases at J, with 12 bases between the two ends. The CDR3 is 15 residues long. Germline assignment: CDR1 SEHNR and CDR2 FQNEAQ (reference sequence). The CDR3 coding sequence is TGTGCCAGCAGCTTAGATAGGGACATCTACACTGAAGCTTTCTTT. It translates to CASSLDRDIYTEAFF.

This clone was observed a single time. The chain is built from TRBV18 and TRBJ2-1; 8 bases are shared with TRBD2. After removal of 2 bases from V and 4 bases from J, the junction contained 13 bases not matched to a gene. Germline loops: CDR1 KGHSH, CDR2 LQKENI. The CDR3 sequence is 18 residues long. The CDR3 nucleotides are TGTGCCAGCTCACCAATAAATCCGGCTAGCGGGCGATACAATGAGCAGTTCTTC. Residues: CASSPINPASGRYNEQFF. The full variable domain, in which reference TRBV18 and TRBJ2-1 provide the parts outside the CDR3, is NAGVMQNPRHLVRRRGQEARLRCSPMKGHSHVYWYRQLPEEGLKFMVYLQKENIIDESGMPKERFSAEFPKEGPSILRIQQVVRGDSAAYFCASSPINPASGRYNEQFFGPGTRLTVL.